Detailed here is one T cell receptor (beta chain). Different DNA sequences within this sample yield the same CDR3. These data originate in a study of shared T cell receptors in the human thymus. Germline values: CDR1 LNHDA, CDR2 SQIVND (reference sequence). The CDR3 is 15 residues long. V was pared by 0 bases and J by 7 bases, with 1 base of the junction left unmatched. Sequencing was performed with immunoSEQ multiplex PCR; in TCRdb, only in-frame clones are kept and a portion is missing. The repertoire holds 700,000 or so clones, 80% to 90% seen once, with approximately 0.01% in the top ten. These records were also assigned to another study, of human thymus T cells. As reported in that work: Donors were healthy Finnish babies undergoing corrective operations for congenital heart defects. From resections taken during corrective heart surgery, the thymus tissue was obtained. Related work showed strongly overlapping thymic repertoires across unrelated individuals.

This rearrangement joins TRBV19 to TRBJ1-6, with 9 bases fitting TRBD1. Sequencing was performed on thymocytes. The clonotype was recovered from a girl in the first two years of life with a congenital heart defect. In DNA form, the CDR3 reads TGTGCCAGTAGTATAGATGGGACAGGGAATTCACCCCTCCACTTT. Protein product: CASSIDGTGNSPLHF.